The rows below give T cell receptor beta chains drawn from one sample of a study of shared clonotypes between healthy human individuals. This table comes from immunoSEQ multiplex PCR, and its TCRdb copy is limited to in-frame clones, with some not included. The sample consists of roughly 86,000 clones, 60% to 70% of them appearing once. Sample: memory CD8+ T cells sorted from blood. These receptors all come from a man between 25 and 39 years old in good health. CDR3s include the opening cysteine and the closing phenylalanine or tryptophan. The order of the fields is J gene, clone size, D gene, V gene, CDR3 protein, CDR3 DNA. A D gene is named only where the DNA matches it firmly. Expanded clones are given a class, and other clones once, few, many or no size at all.

TRBJ2-5 | few | - | TRBV1 | CTSSHPGRRMRAAQETQYF | TGCACCAGCAGCCACCCCGGGAGAAGAATGCGGGCCGCGCAAGAGACCCAGTACTTC
TRBJ2-5 | - | - | TRBV2 | CASSDRRNQETQYF | TGTGCCAGCAGTGATAGGCGGAACCAAGAGACCCAGTACTTC
TRBJ2-1 | - | - | TRBV7-9 | CASSSRTTISYNEQFF | TGTGCCAGCAGCTCAAGGACTACCATCTCCTACAATGAGCAGTTCTTC
TRBJ2-3 | - | - | TRBV6-5 | CASSYSGAITDTQYF | TGTGCCAGCAGTTACTCCGGGGCCATCACAGATACGCAGTATTTT
TRBJ2-1 | many | - | TRBV6-1 | CASSGLEGLSYNEQFF | TGTGCCAGCAGTGGCCTAGAGGGTCTATCCTACAATGAGCAGTTCTTC
TRBJ2-2 | - | - | TRBV5-4 | CASSLRGRGREELFF | TGTGCCAGCAGCCTTAGAGGTCGGGGGCGGGAGGAGCTGTTTTTT
TRBJ2-1 | - | - | TRBV19 | CASSTDGSGSSYNEQFF | TGTGCCAGTAGTACCGACGGGTCGGGGAGCTCCTACAATGAGCAGTTCTTC
TRBJ1-4 | once | - | TRBV10-2 | CASSETGPLSELFF | TGCGCCAGCAGTGAGACAGGCCCTCTGAGTGAACTGTTTTTT
TRBJ2-7 | - | TRBD1 | TRBV29-1 | CSVTTGQVSHRFSYEQYF | TGCAGCGTAACTACGGGACAGGTATCACACCGTTTCTCCTACGAGCAGTACTTC
TRBJ2-7 | - | TRBD2 | TRBV29-1 | CSVEDSSGSFHEQYF | TGCAGCGTTGAAGATAGCAGCGGGAGTTTCCACGAGCAGTACTTC
TRBJ2-7 | - | - | TRBV28 | CASSPHSPYEQYF | TGTGCCAGCAGCCCCCATTCCCCCTACGAGCAGTACTTC
TRBJ1-1 | once | - | TRBV27 | CASSFLVNTEAFF | TGTGCCAGCAGTTTTCTCGTAAACACTGAAGCTTTCTTT
TRBJ1-1 | - | - | TRBV5-5 | CASSQQGFELNTEAFF | TGTGCCAGCAGCCAACAGGGATTCGAATTAAACACTGAAGCTTTCTTT
TRBJ2-3 | - | - | TRBV28 | CARRGSTSTDTQYF | TGTGCCAGGAGGGGGTCGACCAGCACAGATACGCAGTATTTT
TRBJ1-2 | - | TRBD1 | TRBV7-9 | CASSLGTGDNYGYTF | TGTGCCAGCAGCTTGGGGACAGGCGATAACTATGGCTACACCTTC
TRBJ2-5 | - | - | TRBV28 | CASSFTRPQETQYF | TGTGCCAGCAGTTTCACCCGACCTCAAGAGACCCAGTACTTC
TRBJ2-3 | - | - | TRBV9 | CASSVRGSPDTQYF | TGTGCCAGCAGCGTTCGTGGCAGCCCAGATACGCAGTATTTT
TRBJ2-1 | - | - | TRBV11-3 | CASSFDIPSYNEQFF | TGTGCCAGCAGTTTTGACATACCGTCCTACAATGAGCAGTTCTTC
TRBJ2-1 | - | - | TRBV7-6 | CASSLDLNNEQFF | TGTGCCAGCAGCTTGGACTTGAACAATGAGCAGTTCTTC
TRBJ1-5 | few | - | TRBV7-2 | CASSPLPGGAGQPQHF | TGTGCCAGCAGCCCTCTCCCGGGGGGGGCAGGACAGCCCCAGCATTTT
TRBJ2-1 | - | TRBD2 | TRBV7-8 | CASSSPSRGASGKYNEQFF | TGTGCCAGCAGCTCACCCTCAAGGGGGGCTAGCGGGAAGTACAATGAGCAGTTCTTC
TRBJ2-1 | many | TRBD2 | TRBV25-1 | CASSVREGLRDEQFF | TGTGCCAGCTCAGTGAGGGAGGGGCTCCGGGATGAGCAGTTCTTC